These T cell receptor beta chains were read from a single sample in a study of cytomegalovirus exposure and HLA in healthy donors. Measured with immunoSEQ multiplex PCR; TCRdb has only the in-frame clones, and not every one. The sample lists some 160,000 clones, 65% to 90% occurring once. The sample consisted of PBMCs. Receptor source: a man in his fifties in good health and CMV-seropositive. Each CDR3 is given with its conserved first and last residue. D genes are given only for firm matches. The size entry is marked missing in some rows and otherwise reads once, few, many or a size class.

TRBJ1-4 | few | TRBV6-1 | - | CASSEAREKLFF | TGTGCCAGCAGTGAAGCCAGGGAAAAACTGTTTTTT
TRBJ2-3 | - | TRBV9 | TRBD2 | CASSVDRGGGTNTQYF | TGTGCCAGCAGCGTAGATAGGGGCGGGGGGACTAATACGCAGTATTTT
TRBJ2-7 | - | TRBV19 | TRBD1 | CASSKGGLNYEQYF | TGTGCCAGTAGTAAAGGGGGCCTTAACTACGAGCAGTACTTC
TRBJ1-1 | - | TRBV7-8 | - | CASSLAPRIMNTEAFF | TGTGCCAGCAGCTTAGCGCCCAGGATCATGAACACTGAAGCTTTCTTT
TRBJ1-1 | - | TRBV4-1 | TRBD1 | CASSATGGEWAFF | TGCGCCAGCAGCGCTACAGGGGGCGAATGGGCTTTCTTT
TRBJ2-3 | - | TRBV7-6 | TRBD2 | CASSPTSGGASDTQYF | TGTGCCAGCAGCCCTACTAGCGGGGGGGCCTCAGATACGCAGTATTTT
TRBJ1-6 | - | TRBV19 | TRBD1 | CASMDGDRGHNSPLHF | TGTGCCAGTATGGACGGGGACAGGGGGCATAATTCACCCCTCCACTTT
TRBJ1-2 | few | TRBV19 | TRBD1 | CASSMGQGNYGYTF | TGTGCCAGTAGTATGGGACAGGGAAACTATGGCTACACCTTC
TRBJ1-2 | - | TRBV21-1 | - | CASSGGGHTLYGYTF | TGTGCCAGCAGCGGGGGGGGACACACCCTATATGGCTACACCTTC
TRBJ2-3 | few | TRBV7-2 | - | CASSPLGRATDTQYF | TGTGCCAGCAGCCCTTTAGGGCGGGCCACAGATACGCAGTATTTT
TRBJ2-1 | once | TRBV28 | TRBD2 | CASNYKTSGIGEQFF | TGTGCCAGCAATTACAAGACTAGCGGGATTGGGGAGCAGTTCTTC
TRBJ2-2 | - | TRBV5-6 | - | CASSFFRGPGELFF | TGTGCCAGCAGCTTTTTCAGGGGACCCGGGGAGCTGTTTTTT
TRBJ2-3 | - | TRBV5-1 | TRBD2 | CASSDPSGGVLHTQYF | TGCGCCAGCAGCGACCCTAGCGGGGGGGTCCTCCATACGCAGTATTTT
TRBJ2-1 | - | TRBV9 | TRBD2 | CASSVGGRANYNEQFF | TGTGCCAGCAGCGTAGGGGGGAGGGCGAACTACAATGAGCAGTTCTTC
TRBJ1-4 | - | TRBV2 | TRBD1 | CASSRTGGREKLFF | TGTGCCAGCAGTCGGACAGGGGGTCGGGAAAAACTGTTTTTT
TRBJ2-3 | - | TRBV19 | - | CASSFRQTDTQYF | TGTGCCAGTAGTTTCCGACAGACAGATACGCAGTATTTT
TRBJ1-2 | - | TRBV5-4 | - | CASSQHATAANYGYTF | TGTGCCAGCAGCCAACACGCGACAGCTGCTAACTATGGCTACACCTTC
TRBJ2-7 | - | TRBV5-6 | - | CASSWMVRGASSEQYF | TGTGCCAGCAGCTGGATGGTTCGGGGGGCCTCCTCCGAGCAGTACTTC
TRBJ2-2 | - | TRBV4-1 | - | CASSQDQQLTGELFF | TGCGCCAGCAGCCAAGATCAACAGCTCACCGGGGAGCTGTTTTTT
TRBJ1-1 | - | TRBV15 | TRBD1 | CATRIQGAPDEAFF | TGTGCCACCAGGATACAGGGGGCGCCGGATGAAGCTTTCTTT
TRBJ1-5 | - | TRBV5-6 | - | CASSLGGPNQPQHF | TGTGCCAGCAGCTTGGGGGGGCCGAATCAGCCCCAGCATTTT
TRBJ1-2 | - | TRBV25-1 | TRBD1 | CASSEPGQGNYGYTF | TGTGCCAGCAGTGAACCGGGACAGGGGAACTATGGCTACACCTTC
TRBJ1-2 | - | TRBV19 | - | CASVPAAGQRYGYTF | TGTGCCAGTGTCCCGGCCGCAGGACAGCGCTATGGCTACACCTTC
TRBJ2-1 | - | TRBV4-2 | TRBD2 | CASSLTSGTLDEQFF | TGTGCCAGCAGCCTCACTAGCGGAACGTTGGATGAGCAGTTCTTC
TRBJ1-1 | once | TRBV9 | - | CASSVIGHNTEAFF | TGTGCCAGCAGCGTAATAGGACATAACACTGAAGCTTTCTTT
TRBJ2-3 | - | TRBV5-6 | - | CASSLNMAPDTQYF | TGTGCCAGCAGCTTGAATATGGCTCCAGATACGCAGTATTTT
TRBJ2-1 | - | TRBV6-1 | TRBD1 | CASSVARGQFYNEQFF | TGTGCCAGCAGTGTTGCGAGGGGGCAGTTCTACAATGAGCAGTTCTTC
TRBJ1-1 | - | TRBV11-2 | - | CASSLLQGPGGMNTEAFF | TGTGCCAGCAGCTTACTACAGGGCCCCGGTGGAATGAACACTGAAGCTTTCTTT
TRBJ1-3 | - | TRBV5-6 | - | CASSLIGAAGNTIYF | TGTGCCAGCAGCCTGATTGGAGCCGCTGGAAACACCATATATTTT
TRBJ1-1 | - | TRBV5-6 | TRBD1 | CASSWGQTNTEAFF | TGTGCCAGCAGCTGGGGACAGACGAACACTGAAGCTTTCTTT
TRBJ1-2 | - | TRBV5-5 | - | CASSSIQGKGYGYTF | TGTGCCAGCAGCTCTATACAGGGAAAAGGGTATGGCTACACCTTC
TRBJ1-5 | once | TRBV7-8 | TRBD1 | CASSPGLDRYQPQHF | TGTGCCAGCAGCCCTGGCCTGGACAGGTATCAGCCCCAGCATTTT
TRBJ1-1 | - | TRBV6-6 | - | CASSYSGSPTSTEAFF | TGTGCCAGCAGTTACTCGGGCAGTCCCACGAGCACTGAAGCTTTCTTT
TRBJ2-5 | - | TRBV15 | TRBD2 | CATSRGLAGETQYF | TGTGCCACCAGCAGGGGACTAGCGGGGGAGACCCAGTACTTC
TRBJ2-1 | - | TRBV29-1 | TRBD1 | CSVPGTGEQFF | TGCAGCGTTCCCGGGACAGGCGAGCAGTTCTTC
TRBJ1-1 | few | TRBV7-9 | - | CASSLGTRNTEAFF | TGTGCCAGCAGCTTAGGGACAAGGAACACTGAAGCTTTCTTT
TRBJ1-4 | - | TRBV5-1 | - | CASSFNLVGNEKLFF | TGCGCCAGCAGCTTCAACCTAGTGGGTAATGAAAAACTGTTTTTT
TRBJ2-3 | - | TRBV9 | TRBD2 | CASSSPLAGVEGDTQYF | TGTGCCAGCAGCTCCCCTTTAGCGGGAGTAGAGGGAGATACGCAGTATTTT
TRBJ2-1 | - | TRBV19 | - | CASNPAGLYNEQFF | TGTGCCAGCAACCCTGCGGGGCTCTACAATGAGCAGTTCTTC
TRBJ2-3 | once | TRBV5-1 | - | CASSLGPITDTQYF | TGCGCCAGCAGCTTGGGGCCGATCACAGATACGCAGTATTTT
TRBJ2-5 | few | TRBV5-6 | TRBD2 | CASQPSGSQETQYF | TGTGCCAGCCAACCTAGCGGGTCACAAGAGACCCAGTACTTC
TRBJ1-1 | - | TRBV5-1 | - | CASSLVQGPMNTEAFF | TGCGCCAGCAGCTTGGTACAGGGCCCCATGAACACTGAAGCTTTCTTT
TRBJ1-2 | - | TRBV18 | TRBD1 | CASSPVRDRFNYGYTF | TGTGCCAGCTCACCGGTCCGGGACAGATTTAACTATGGCTACACCTTC
TRBJ2-7 | - | TRBV19 | - | CEVPSGGYDEQYF | TGTGAGGTCCCTTCAGGAGGGTACGACGAGCAGTACTTC
TRBJ1-2 | - | TRBV27 | TRBD1 | CASSLSKPGGYGYTF | TGTGCCAGCAGTTTATCAAAACCAGGGGGCTATGGCTACACCTTC
TRBJ1-1 | - | TRBV5-1 | - | CASSLKSGNTEAFF | TGCGCCAGCAGCTTGAAGTCCGGGAACACTGAAGCTTTCTTT
TRBJ2-3 | - | TRBV29-1 | TRBD1 | CSATGEMTVDTQYF | TGCAGCGCCACAGGGGAAATGACAGTAGATACGCAGTATTTT
TRBJ2-5 | - | TRBV6-1 | TRBD2 | CASSEGVWGLAGETQYF | TGTGCCAGCAGTGAAGGGGTCTGGGGACTAGCCGGAGAGACCCAGTACTTC
TRBJ2-5 | once | TRBV6-1 | - | CASSLAAMETQYF | TGTGCCAGCAGTTTAGCGGCAATGGAGACCCAGTACTTC
TRBJ1-3 | - | TRBV7-9 | - | CASSQSLQVIYF | TGTGCCAGCAGCCAATCCCTTCAGGTCATATATTTT
TRBJ2-5 | - | TRBV7-2 | - | CASSLGQVETQYF | TGTGCCAGCAGCTTAGGTCAGGTAGAGACCCAGTACTTC